The next 29 T cell receptor beta chains were all read from a single sample in a study of blood T cell repertoires in COVID-19. Assay: immunoSEQ multiplex PCR; the TCRdb copy retains only in-frame clones and omits some. The sample carries 300,000 to 400,000 clones, around 83% recorded once. The sample consisted of peripheral blood. These receptors were taken from a man aged 25 to 40 with active or convalescent COVID-19.

The chain recombines TRBV4-1 with TRBJ1-2; TRBD1 might be the D (6 bases). The germline gives CDR1 MGHRA, CDR2 YSYEKL. The CDR3 covers 16 residues. Trimming shortened V by 0 bases and J by 4 bases, and 15 bases separated the two germline ends. The CDR3 DNA reads TGCGCCAGCAGCCAAGAGTCCCGCCGGGACATCTATGGCTACACCTTC. It encodes CASSQESRRDIYGYTF.

The rearrangement uses TRBV5-1 and TRBJ2-7; 7 nucleotides agree with TRBD1. V was clipped by 4 bases and J by 2 bases; unmatched bases: 9. Germline CDR1 SGHRS, CDR2 YFSETQ. The CDR3 is made up of 15 amino acids. Written as DNA, the CDR3 is TGCGCCAGCAGCCCCCCGGACAGGCGACCCTACGAGCAGTACTTC. Encoded protein: CASSPPDRRPYEQYF.

This chain joins TRBV5-8 and TRBJ2-7; tentatively, D is TRBD2 (5 bases). Trimming left V 6 bases short and J 0 bases short, with 13 bases between. The CDR3 covers 14 residues. The germline CDR1 and CDR2 sequences are SGHTS and YDEGEE. For the CDR3, the DNA is TGTGCCAGCAACGCAAGGAGGAGCTCCTACGAGCAGTACTTC. Translation gives CASNARRSSYEQYF.

The rearrangement joins TRBV2 to TRBJ2-7; 7 bases are a match to TRBD1. This CDR3 spans 14 amino acids. Germline V gene sequence: CDR1 SNHLY, CDR2 FYNNEI. The V gene end was trimmed by 5 bases and the J gene end by 2 bases; junction bases not matched to a gene: 6. DNA of the CDR3: TGTGCCAGCAGTCGGACAGGCTACCCCTACGAGCAGTACTTC. It yields the protein CASSRTGYPYEQYF.

This clone showed up just a few times. The chain's CDR3 is CASSFTGGSDEQFF. Here the CDR3 DNA reads TGTGCCAGCAGCTTTACGGGGGGTAGCGATGAGCAGTTCTTC. The gene calls are TRBV11-3 and TRBJ2-1, with 7 bases aligning to TRBD2. Germline V lookup: CDR1 SGHNT, CDR2 YENEEA. The junction had 7 bases not matched to a gene; V was cut back by 3 bases and J by 8 bases. The CDR3 is made up of 14 amino acids.

The chain combines TRBV5-4 with TRBJ1-2, with D perhaps matching TRBD1 (5 bases). This CDR3 has 15 amino acids. From germline, CDR1 is SGHNT and CDR2 YYREEE (reference sequence). Trimming removed 0 bases from V and 8 bases from J, with 17 bases in between. As DNA, the CDR3 is TGTGCCAGCAGCTTGGCGGGCTGGAGGGACGGGGGCTACACCTTC. Translated: CASSLAGWRDGGYTF.

CDR3 nucleotides: TGTGCCAGCGGAATTACAGGGGGACGTAGGGATGGCTACACCTTC. Residues: CASGITGGRRDGYTF. This chain links TRBV5-4 with TRBJ1-2, with TRBD1 matching 8 bases. The CDR3 spans 15 residues. Per the germline V gene, CDR1 is SGHNT and CDR2 is YYREEE (reference sequence). Losses at the gene ends were 7 bases for V and 6 bases for J; bases not matched to a gene: 14. The full variable domain, with the rest looked up from reference TRBV5-4 and TRBJ1-2, is ETGVTQSPTHLIKTRGQQVTLRCSSQSGHNTVSWYQQALGQGPQFIFQYYREEENGRGNFPPRFSGLQFPNYSSELNVNALELDDSALYLCASGITGGRRDGYTFGSGTRLTVV.

The chain links TRBV6-5 to TRBJ1-5, with a weak D call TRBD1 (5 bases). Germline V gene sequence: CDR1 MNHEY, CDR2 SVGAGI. Trimming took off 8 bases at V and 6 bases at J, with 11 bases between the two ends. The CDR3 consists of 12 residues. The chain's CDR3 is CASSLGGQPQHF. The CDR3 bases are TGTGCCAGCTCCCTGGGGGGTCAGCCCCAGCATTTT.

V usage is TRBV5-5 and J usage is TRBJ2-1; D is perhaps TRBD2 (5 bases). V lost 3 bases, J lost 12 bases, and 19 bases lay in between. Germline CDR1 reads SGHKS; CDR2 reads YYEKEE (reference sequence). The CDR3 contains 14 residues. The CDR3, as DNA: TGTGCCAGCAGCTGGACTCGGACTGGCCCAGGGCAGTTCTTC. Translation gives CASSWTRTGPGQFF.

This chain connects TRBV28 to TRBJ2-7, with D perhaps TRBD2 (6 bases). Trimming left V 6 bases short and J 4 bases short, with 10 bases between. The CDR3 spans 12 residues. Germline V gene sequence: CDR1 MDHEN, CDR2 SYDVKM. CDR3 DNA sequence: TGTGCCAGCAGCCCCGGGAGTTACGAGCAGTACTTC. Protein sequence: CASSPGSYEQYF.

This clone has more than one count but fewer than ten. CDR3 amino acids: CASSYGGKAEAFF. Here the CDR3 DNA reads TGTGCCAGCAGTTACGGGGGTAAGGCTGAAGCTTTCTTT. The V gene is TRBV27, the J gene TRBJ1-1; D is possibly TRBD1 (5 bases). V lost 4 bases to trimming and J lost 6 bases, with 12 bases between them. The CDR3 is made up of 13 amino acids. Germline CDR1 reads MNHEY; CDR2 reads SMNVEV (reference sequence).

The J gene is TRBJ2-1, the V gene TRBV6-2 or TRBV6-3; 8 bases match TRBD2. The CDR3 totals 18 residues. The germline V gene encodes CDR1 MNHEY and CDR2 SVGEGT. V lost 0 bases and J lost 8; bases outside the gene matches: 15. The CDR3 protein is CASSYSAPSGGPLDEQFF. DNA for the CDR3: TGTGCCAGCAGTTACTCGGCCCCCTCGGGGGGGCCGCTCGATGAGCAGTTCTTC.

The chain links TRBV7-2 to TRBJ2-7; D gene uncertain. The germline V gene encodes CDR1 SGHTA and CDR2 FQGNSA. The CDR3 loop spans 15 amino acids. Deletions cut 3 bases from V and 4 bases from J, with 16 bases between. CDR3 in DNA: TGTGCCAGCAGCTTGGGCAGGCCCGCTTCTTACGAGCAGTACTTC. Translation gives CASSLGRPASYEQYF. The complete variable domain, with remaining parts taken from reference TRBV7-2 and TRBJ2-7, reads GAGVSQSPSNKVTEKGKDVELRCDPISGHTALYWYRQSLGQGLEFLIYFQGNSAPDKSGLPSDRFSAERTGGSVSTLTIQRTQQEDSAVYLCASSLGRPASYEQYFGPGTRLTVT.

This clone was picked up a small number of times. V gene TRBV5-1 combines with J gene TRBJ2-4; D possibly corresponds to TRBD2 (6 bases). Per the germline V gene, CDR1 is SGHRS and CDR2 is YFSETQ. The CDR3 loop spans 12 amino acids. V was shortened by 4 bases and J by 9 bases, with 11 bases between the two germline ends. CDR3 amino acids: CASSTDGGIQYF. For the CDR3, the DNA is TGCGCCAGCAGCACGGACGGGGGCATTCAGTACTTC. Supplemented by reference TRBV5-1 and TRBJ2-4, the full variable domain reads KAGVTQTPRYLIKTRGQQVTLSCSPISGHRSVSWYQQTPGQGLQFLFEYFSETQRNKGNFPGRFSGRQFSNSRSEMNVSTLELGDSALYLCASSTDGGIQYFGAGTRLSVL.

The gene calls are TRBV4-3 and TRBJ1-1; tentatively, D is TRBD1 (6 bases). The CDR3 sequence is 15 residues long. V dropped 1 base and J dropped 4 bases, with 13 bases sitting between them. CDR1 and CDR2 from the germline V gene are LGHNA and YSLEER. Written as DNA, the CDR3 is TGCGCCAGCAGCCAAGCCCGACAGGTAGTCACTGAAGCTTTCTTT. Protein product: CASSQARQVVTEAFF.

The chain has TRBV27 and TRBJ2-2, with D possibly being TRBD2 (5 bases). In germline, CDR1 is MNHEY, CDR2 SMNVEV (reference sequence). The CDR3 is 14 residues long. Deletions cut 2 bases from V and 8 bases from J, with 12 bases between. CDR3: CASSLRGWAGELFF. The CDR3 region has the DNA TGTGCCAGCAGTTTACGAGGGTGGGCGGGGGAGCTGTTTTTT.

The gene calls are TRBV5-4 and TRBJ1-6, with D unresolved. The CDR3 loop spans 9 amino acids. The germline V gene encodes CDR1 SGHNT and CDR2 YYREEE (reference sequence). Here the CDR3 DNA reads TGTGTATCCCATTCACCCCTCCACTTT. Its translation is CVSHSPLHF.

The chain joins TRBV9 to TRBJ1-1, with no clear D. Per the germline V gene, CDR1 is SGDLS and CDR2 is YYNGEE. The CDR3 is 14 amino acids. Trimming removed 0 bases at V and 6 bases at J, with 12 bases between. The DNA for the CDR3 is TGTGCCAGCAGCGTAGTTGTAGGGAGGGCTGAAGCTTTCTTT. It yields the protein CASSVVVGRAEAFF.

This clone was seen once. The chain combines TRBV6-5 with TRBJ1-2; D is perhaps TRBD1 (6 bases). There are 16 residues in the CDR3. Germline CDR1 reads MNHEY; CDR2 reads SVGAGI. Trimming removed 4 bases from V and 2 bases from J, with 17 bases in between. The CDR3 coding sequence is TGTGCCAGCAGTTCCCGGGACATAGGTTACAACTATGGCTACACCTTC. Encoded protein: CASSSRDIGYNYGYTF.

The chain couples TRBV6-1 to TRBJ2-7, with D hard to call. The germline V gene has CDR1 MNHNS and CDR2 SASEGT. Trimming cost V 1 base and J 4 bases, with 11 bases left between them. The CDR3 length is 14 residues. CDR3 in DNA: TGTGCCAGCAGTGAAGGTTTAGCCGATTACGAGCAGTACTTC. Its translation: CASSEGLADYEQYF.

This clone appeared a few times. The CDR3 loop reads CASSIFDTQYF. CDR3 nucleotides: TGTGCCAGCAGCATTTTCGATACGCAGTATTTT. J is TRBJ2-3 and V is TRBV2; D not certain. Germline V gene sequence: CDR1 SNHLY, CDR2 FYNNEI. This CDR3 is built from 11 residues. The V gene lost 6 bases and the J gene lost 6 bases, with 7 bases spanning the gap.

V usage is TRBV7-2 and J usage is TRBJ1-2; D uncertain. Germline values: CDR1 SGHTA, CDR2 FQGNSA. V was clipped by 1 base and J by 8 bases, with 11 bases between them. This CDR3 is 13 amino acids long. CDR3 sequence: CASSLGRAIGYTF. The CDR3 bases are TGTGCCAGCAGCTTAGGGAGGGCGATAGGCTACACCTTC.

V and J are TRBV3-1 (or the pseudogene TRBV3-2) and TRBJ2-3; 10 bases are a match to TRBD2. The CDR3 has 16 residues. Trimming took 1 base from V and 2 from J; bases not matched to a gene: 3. CDR1 is LGHDT and CDR2 is YNNKEL in the germline V gene (reference sequence). CDR3 region: CASSQASGGTTDTQYF. The CDR3 DNA reads TGTGCCAGCAGCCAAGCTAGCGGGGGTACCACAGATACGCAGTATTTT.

This rearrangement joins TRBV10-2 to TRBJ2-3; D uncertain. The CDR3 sequence is 13 residues long. Germline-derived CDR1 and CDR2 are WSHSY and SAAADI. Trimming shortened V by 9 bases and J by 5 bases, and 15 bases separated the two germline ends. The CDR3 DNA reads as TGCGCCAGTACCGACTCCGCGGAAGATACGCAGTATTTT. Protein sequence: CASTDSAEDTQYF.

This clone was detected only a few times. The V call is TRBV6-1, the J call TRBJ1-3; 7 nucleotides line up with TRBD1. The V segment lost 4 bases and the J segment 2 bases; nucleotides outside the gene matches: 8. Germline-derived CDR1 and CDR2 are MNHNS and SASEGT. This CDR3 is 16 amino acids long. CDR3: CASSGYRGIAGNTIYF. CDR3 DNA sequence: TGTGCCAGCAGTGGCTACAGGGGAATCGCTGGAAACACCATATATTTT.

CDR3 sequence (DNA): TGTGCCAGCAGACCTTCGGAAGGGGGTGGCTACGAGCAGTACTTC. Its translation: CASRPSEGGGYEQYF. The chain has TRBV6-5 and TRBJ2-7, with D possibly being TRBD1 (6 bases). V was trimmed by 6 bases and J by 3 bases, leaving 18 bases between them. This CDR3 comprises 15 residues. Germline values: CDR1 MNHEY, CDR2 SVGAGI.

V gene TRBV7-9 combines with J gene TRBJ2-1; 8 bases line up with TRBD2. CDR1 is SEHNR, CDR2 FQNEAQ, per germline (reference sequence). This CDR3 has 15 amino acids. The V segment lost 4 bases and the J segment 7 bases; nucleotides outside the gene matches: 9. CDR3 amino acids: CASSSREGLRNEQFF. In nucleotides, the CDR3 is TGTGCCAGCAGCTCACGGGAGGGCCTTAGGAATGAGCAGTTCTTC. The full variable domain, in which reference TRBV7-9 and TRBJ2-1 provide the parts outside the CDR3, is DTGVSQNPRHKITKRGQNVTFRCDPISEHNRLYWYRQTLGQGPEFLTYFQNEAQLEKSRLLSDRFSAERPKGSFSTLEIQRTEQGDSAMYLCASSSREGLRNEQFFGPGTRLTVL.

The chain combines TRBV24-1 with TRBJ2-7; 7 bases map to TRBD1. With 4 bases clipped from V and 0 bases from J, the junction kept 8 bases outside the gene matches. Germline V gene lookup returns CDR1 KGHDR and CDR2 SFDVKD. The CDR3 covers 16 residues. This CDR3 is CATSDPGQDRSYEQYF. The DNA for the CDR3 is TGTGCCACCAGTGACCCCGGACAGGACCGCTCCTACGAGCAGTACTTC.

The chain joins TRBV11-3 to TRBJ2-7; the D is unclear. Per the germline V gene, CDR1 is SGHNT and CDR2 is YENEEA. The germline V and J ends were trimmed by 1 base and 0 bases, with 7 bases remaining between them. The CDR3 sequence is 14 residues long. CDR3 nucleotide sequence: TGTGCCAGCAGCTTAGGGGCCAGCTCCTACGAGCAGTACTTC. This codes for CASSLGASSYEQYF.